The 14 T cell receptor beta chains given below trace back to one sample, sequenced in a study of blood T cell repertoires in COVID-19. Assay used: immunoSEQ multiplex PCR; TCRdb lists only in-frame clones, some missing. The sample contains around 270,000 clones, around 85% of which appear only once. Sequencing was carried out using PBMCs or T cells enriched from blood (not recorded which). Source of these receptors: a woman aged 25 to 39 who had recovered from COVID-19.

The rearrangement joins TRBV27 to TRBJ2-1; 9 nucleotides line up with TRBD1. Germline V gene sequence: CDR1 MNHEY, CDR2 SMNVEV (reference sequence). With 6 bases clipped from V and 7 bases from J, the junction kept 13 bases outside the gene matches. The CDR3 is 16 residues long. Written as DNA, the CDR3 is TGTGCCAGCAGCATAATTATGGACAGGGGTGTGAATGAGCAGTTCTTC. This encodes CASSIIMDRGVNEQFF.

This chain connects TRBV4-1 to TRBJ1-1; unclear D gene. Germline loops: CDR1 MGHRA, CDR2 YSYEKL. Trimming left V 1 base short and J 4 bases short, with 10 bases between. CDR3 length: 14 amino acids. CDR3 amino acids: CASSQVAVVTEAFF. CDR3 sequence (DNA): TGCGCCAGCAGCCAAGTTGCCGTAGTCACTGAAGCTTTCTTT.

The V and J genes are TRBV2 and TRBJ1-2, with D possibly being TRBD1 (5 bases). Per germline, CDR1 SNHLY and CDR2 FYNNEI. This CDR3 region has 13 residues. Trimming left V 7 bases short and J 7 bases short, with 16 bases between. The CDR3 loop is CASTGGVLGGYTF. In DNA form, the CDR3 reads TGTGCCAGCACTGGGGGGGTCCTAGGTGGCTACACCTTC. The full variable domain, its missing parts supplied by reference TRBV2 and TRBJ1-2, is EPEVTQTPSHQVTQMGQEVILRCVPISNHLYFYWYRQILGQKVEFLVSFYNNEISEKSEIFDDQFSVERPDGSNFTLKIRSTKLEDSAMYFCASTGGVLGGYTFGSGTRLTVV.

The J gene is TRBJ2-7, the V gene TRBV11-3; 11 bases align to TRBD2. The V segment lost 4 bases and the J segment 3 bases; nucleotides outside the gene matches: 2. The germline gives CDR1 SGHNT, CDR2 YENEEA. This CDR3 has 14 residues. The CDR3 nucleotides read TGTGCCAGCAGCTATACTAGCGGGAGCTACGAGCAGTACTTC. Translation gives CASSYTSGSYEQYF.

The chain recombines TRBV11-2 with TRBJ2-5; D is undetermined. V was shortened by 3 bases and J by 4 bases, with 6 bases between the two germline ends. CDR3 length: 12 amino acids. Per germline, CDR1 SGHAT and CDR2 FQNNGV. This CDR3 reads CASSLAGETQYF. The CDR3 region has the DNA TGTGCCAGCAGCTTGGCTGGAGAGACCCAGTACTTC.

This chain uses TRBV9 with TRBJ2-7, with TRBD1 matching 8 bases. This CDR3 contains 14 residues. V gave up 2 bases and J gave up 5 bases; unmatched junction bases: 6. Germline CDR1 and CDR2: SGDLS and YYNGEE. Here the CDR3 reads CASSVQIQGDEQYF. The CDR3, as DNA: TGTGCCAGCAGCGTCCAAATACAGGGGGACGAGCAGTACTTC.

V gene TRBV15 combines with J gene TRBJ2-7, with a weak D call TRBD2 (6 bases). The CDR3 extends over 14 amino acids. V was cut by 5 bases and J by 2 bases, with 13 bases left in between. Germline CDR1 and CDR2: LNHNV and YYDKDF (reference sequence). CDR3 in amino acids: CATSDGGTTYEQYF. CDR3 DNA sequence: TGTGCCACCAGCGACGGGGGTACGACCTACGAGCAGTACTTC.

This clone has just a few counts. The CDR3 protein is CSARRESRTNEKLFF. Written as DNA, the CDR3 is TGCAGCGCTCGACGGGAGTCGAGAACTAATGAAAAACTGTTTTTT. The chain combines TRBV29-1 with TRBJ1-4, with no clear D. This CDR3 has 15 residues. CDR1 is SQVTM and CDR2 is ANQGSEA in the germline V gene. The V end was cut by 7 bases, the J end by 1 base, with 16 bases between.

V and J are TRBV10-2 and TRBJ2-5, with a weak D call TRBD1 (6 bases). Deletions cut 5 bases from V and 5 bases from J, with 12 bases between. The CDR3 is 13 residues long. Germline V gene data show CDR1 as WSHSY and CDR2 as SAAADI. CDR3 in amino acids: CASSSQGRETQYF. The CDR3 DNA follows: TGCGCCAGCAGTTCACAGGGAAGGGAGACCCAGTACTTC.

The chain has TRBV7-8 and TRBJ1-1, with TRBD1 matching 7 bases. The CDR3 runs to 13 residues. J gave up 3 bases and V 5 bases, and 3 bases lay outside the gene matches. Looked up from germline, CDR1 is SGHVS and CDR2 is FQNEAQ. For the CDR3, the DNA is TGTGCCAGCAGCCCCACAGGGGACACTGAAGCTTTCTTT. Translating it yields CASSPTGDTEAFF.

This clone was seen a single time. The V call is TRBV4-1, the J call TRBJ2-4; D is perhaps TRBD1 (6 bases). Trimming left V 0 bases short and J 9 bases short, with 21 bases between. This CDR3 region has 17 residues. Germline V gives CDR1 MGHRA, CDR2 YSYEKL. The CDR3 spells CASSQDGGEGPFSIQYF. CDR3 DNA sequence: TGCGCCAGCAGCCAAGATGGGGGCGAAGGCCCGTTCAGCATTCAGTACTTC.

The gene calls are TRBV27 and TRBJ2-5, with 7 bases aligning to TRBD2. Per the germline V gene, CDR1 is MNHEY and CDR2 is SMNVEV (reference sequence). CDR3 length: 11 residues. V lost 8 bases and J lost 9; bases outside the gene matches: 6. As DNA, the CDR3 is TGTGCCAGCGGTGCGGGGAGGGCCCAGTACTTC. Translated, it gives CASGAGRAQYF.

The chain carries TRBV5-1 and TRBJ1-3; 8 bases match TRBD1. The CDR3 is made up of 15 amino acids. The ends lost 3 bases at V and 2 bases at J; junction bases unmatched: 4. Germline V gene lookup returns CDR1 SGHRS and CDR2 YFSETQ. The CDR3 protein is CASSSRTGPGNTIYF. Here the CDR3 DNA reads TGCGCCAGCAGCTCGAGGACAGGGCCTGGAAACACCATATATTTT.

The gene calls are TRBV6-5 and TRBJ2-7; 8 bases are a match to TRBD1. The CDR3 is 14 residues long. V gave up 0 bases and J gave up 3 bases; unmatched junction bases: 1. Per the germline V gene, CDR1 is MNHEY and CDR2 is SVGAGI. CDR3 in amino acids: CASSYSGTGYEQYF. The CDR3, as DNA: TGTGCCAGCAGTTACTCCGGGACAGGCTACGAGCAGTACTTC.